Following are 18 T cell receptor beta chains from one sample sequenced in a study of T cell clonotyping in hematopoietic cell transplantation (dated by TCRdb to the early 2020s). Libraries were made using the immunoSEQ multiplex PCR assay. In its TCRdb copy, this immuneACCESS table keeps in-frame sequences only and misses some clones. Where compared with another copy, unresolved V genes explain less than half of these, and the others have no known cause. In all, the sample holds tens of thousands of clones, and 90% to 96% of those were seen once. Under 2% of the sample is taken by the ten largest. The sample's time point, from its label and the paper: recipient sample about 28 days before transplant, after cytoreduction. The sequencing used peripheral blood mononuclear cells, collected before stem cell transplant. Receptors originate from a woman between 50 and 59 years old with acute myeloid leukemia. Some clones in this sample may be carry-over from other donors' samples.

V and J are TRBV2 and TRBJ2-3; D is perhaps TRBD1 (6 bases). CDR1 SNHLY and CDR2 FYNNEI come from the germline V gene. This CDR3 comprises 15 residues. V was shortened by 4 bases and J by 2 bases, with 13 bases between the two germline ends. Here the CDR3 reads CASSAGNRVTDTQYF. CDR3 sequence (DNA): TGTGCCAGCAGTGCAGGGAACAGGGTCACAGATACGCAGTATTTT.

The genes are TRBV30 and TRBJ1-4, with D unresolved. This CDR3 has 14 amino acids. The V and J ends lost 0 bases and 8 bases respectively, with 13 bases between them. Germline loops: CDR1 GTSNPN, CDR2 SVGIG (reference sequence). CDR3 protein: CAWSVLRGAEKLFF. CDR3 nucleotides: TGTGCCTGGAGTGTACTTCGGGGTGCCGAAAAACTGTTTTTT. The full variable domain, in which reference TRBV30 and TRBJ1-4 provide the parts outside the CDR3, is SQTIHQWPATLVQPVGSPLSLECTVEGTSNPNLYWYRQAAGRGLQLLFYSVGIGQISSEVPQNLSASRPQDRQFILSSKKLLLSDSGFYLCAWSVLRGAEKLFFGSGTQLSVL.

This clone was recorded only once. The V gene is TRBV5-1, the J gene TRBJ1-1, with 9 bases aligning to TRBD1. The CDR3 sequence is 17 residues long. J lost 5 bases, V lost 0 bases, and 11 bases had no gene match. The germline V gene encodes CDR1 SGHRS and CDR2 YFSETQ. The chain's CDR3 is CASSLVGQGILDTEAFF. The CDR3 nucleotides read TGCGCCAGCAGCTTGGTGGGACAGGGAATACTTGATACTGAAGCTTTCTTT. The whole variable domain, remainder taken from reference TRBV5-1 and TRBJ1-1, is KAGVTQTPRYLIKTRGQQVTLSCSPISGHRSVSWYQQTPGQGLQFLFEYFSETQRNKGNFPGRFSGRQFSNSRSEMNVSTLELGDSALYLCASSLVGQGILDTEAFFGQGTRLTVV.

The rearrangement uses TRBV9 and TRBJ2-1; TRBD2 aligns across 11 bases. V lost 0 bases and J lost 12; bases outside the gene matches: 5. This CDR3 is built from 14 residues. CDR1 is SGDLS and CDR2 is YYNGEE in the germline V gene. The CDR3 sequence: CASSVETSGVGQFF. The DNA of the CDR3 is TGTGCCAGCAGCGTAGAGACTAGCGGGGTAGGGCAGTTCTTC.

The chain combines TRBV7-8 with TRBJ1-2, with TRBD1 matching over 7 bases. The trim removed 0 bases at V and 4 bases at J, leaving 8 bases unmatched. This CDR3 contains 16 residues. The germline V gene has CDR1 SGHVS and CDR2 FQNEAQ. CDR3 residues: CASSLATGEGVYGYTF. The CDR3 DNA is TGTGCCAGCAGCTTAGCTACAGGGGAGGGCGTCTATGGCTACACCTTC. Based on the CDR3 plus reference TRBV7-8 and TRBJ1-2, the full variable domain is GAGVSQSPRYKVAKRGQDVALRCDPISGHVSLFWYQQALGQGPEFLTYFQNEAQLDKSGLPSDRFFAERPEGSVSTLKIQRTQQEDSAVYLCASSLATGEGVYGYTFGSGTRLTVV.

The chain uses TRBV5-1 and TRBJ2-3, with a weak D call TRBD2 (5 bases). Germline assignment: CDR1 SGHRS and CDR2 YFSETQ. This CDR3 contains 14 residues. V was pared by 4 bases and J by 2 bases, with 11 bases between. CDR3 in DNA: TGCGCCAGCAGCCAGGACTGGTACACAGATACGCAGTATTTT. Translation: CASSQDWYTDTQYF.

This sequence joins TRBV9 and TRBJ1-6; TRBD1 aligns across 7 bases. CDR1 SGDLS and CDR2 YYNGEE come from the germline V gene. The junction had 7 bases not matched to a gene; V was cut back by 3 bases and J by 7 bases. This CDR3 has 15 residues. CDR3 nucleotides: TGTGCCAGCAGCGCCAACCGGGACAGCAATTCACCCCTCCACTTT. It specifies CASSANRDSNSPLHF. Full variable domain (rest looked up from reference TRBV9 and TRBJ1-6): DSGVTQTPKHLITATGQRVTLRCSPRSGDLSVYWYQQSLDQGLQFLIQYYNGEERAKGNILERFSAQQFPDLHSELNLSSLELGDSALYFCASSANRDSNSPLHFGNGTRLTVT.

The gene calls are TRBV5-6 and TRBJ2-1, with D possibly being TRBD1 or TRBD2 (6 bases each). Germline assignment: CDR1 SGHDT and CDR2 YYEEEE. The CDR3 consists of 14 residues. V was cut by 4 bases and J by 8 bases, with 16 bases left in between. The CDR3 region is CASSLLEGGHEQFF. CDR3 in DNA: TGTGCCAGCAGCCTCCTTGAGGGGGGCCATGAGCAGTTCTTC.

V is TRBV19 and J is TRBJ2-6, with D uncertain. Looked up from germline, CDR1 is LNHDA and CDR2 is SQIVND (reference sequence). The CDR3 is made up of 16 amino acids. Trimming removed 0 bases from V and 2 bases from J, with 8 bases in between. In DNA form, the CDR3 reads TGTGCCAGTAGTATAGATCACAGCGCTGGGGCCAACGTCCTGACTTTC. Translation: CASSIDHSAGANVLTF.

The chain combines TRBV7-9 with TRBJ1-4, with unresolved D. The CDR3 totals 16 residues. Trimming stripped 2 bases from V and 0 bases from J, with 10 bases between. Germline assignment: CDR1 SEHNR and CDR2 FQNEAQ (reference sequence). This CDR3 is CASSLLGRSTNEKLFF. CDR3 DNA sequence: TGTGCCAGCAGCTTACTTGGGCGGTCAACTAATGAAAAACTGTTTTTT. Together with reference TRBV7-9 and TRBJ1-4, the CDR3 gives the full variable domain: DTGVSQNPRHKITKRGQNVTFRCDPISEHNRLYWYRQTLGQGPEFLTYFQNEAQLEKSRLLSDRFSAERPKGSFSTLEIQRTEQGDSAMYLCASSLLGRSTNEKLFFGSGTQLSVL.

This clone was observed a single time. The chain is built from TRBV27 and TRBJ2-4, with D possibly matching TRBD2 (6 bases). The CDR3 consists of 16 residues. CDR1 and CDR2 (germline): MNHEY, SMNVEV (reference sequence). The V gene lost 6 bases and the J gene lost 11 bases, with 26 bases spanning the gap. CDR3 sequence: CASSSPGASAMGVQYF. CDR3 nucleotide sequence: TGTGCCAGCAGCAGCCCCGGAGCTAGCGCCATGGGCGTTCAGTACTTC.

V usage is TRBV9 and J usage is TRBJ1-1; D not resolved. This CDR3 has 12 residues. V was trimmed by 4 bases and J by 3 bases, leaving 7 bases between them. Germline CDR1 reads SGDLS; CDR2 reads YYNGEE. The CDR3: CASSPRYTEAFF. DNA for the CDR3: TGTGCCAGCAGCCCGCGATACACTGAAGCTTTCTTT.

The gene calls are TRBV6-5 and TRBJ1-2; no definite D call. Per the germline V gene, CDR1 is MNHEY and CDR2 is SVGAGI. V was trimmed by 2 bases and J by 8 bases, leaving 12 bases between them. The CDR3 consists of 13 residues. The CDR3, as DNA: TGTGCCAGCAGTTACCCGCAGGATTCGGGCTACACCTTC. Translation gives CASSYPQDSGYTF.

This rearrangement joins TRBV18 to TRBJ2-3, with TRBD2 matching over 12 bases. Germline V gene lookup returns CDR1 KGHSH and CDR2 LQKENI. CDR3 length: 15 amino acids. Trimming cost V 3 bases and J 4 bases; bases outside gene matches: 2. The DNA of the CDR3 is TGTGCCAGCTCACCGGGACTAGCGGGTTCAGATACGCAGTATTTT. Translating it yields CASSPGLAGSDTQYF.

CDR3: CASSVALAGGLADTQYF. CDR3 nucleotides: TGTGCCAGCAGCGTAGCCCTAGCGGGGGGGCTTGCAGATACGCAGTATTTT. The chain combines TRBV9 with TRBJ2-3; 12 bases agree with TRBD2. V dropped 0 bases and J dropped 4; count of bases not matched to a gene: 6. The CDR3 runs to 17 residues. Per the germline V gene, CDR1 is SGDLS and CDR2 is YYNGEE.

The CDR3 nucleotides are TGTGCCAGCAGCTTGGGGGAGGGCAGGTCGAATTCACCCCTCCACTTT. The encoded protein is CASSLGEGRSNSPLHF. The chain combines TRBV5-4 with TRBJ1-6; D gene ambiguous. CDR3 length: 16 amino acids. The germline gives CDR1 SGHNT, CDR2 YYREEE (reference sequence). Trimming took 0 bases from V and 7 from J, leaving 14 bases between them.

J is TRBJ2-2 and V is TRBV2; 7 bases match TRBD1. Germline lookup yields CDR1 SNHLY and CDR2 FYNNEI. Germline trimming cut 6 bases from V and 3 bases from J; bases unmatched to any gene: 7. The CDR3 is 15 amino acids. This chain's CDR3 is CASSAGTAHTGELFF. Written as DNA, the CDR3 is TGTGCCAGCAGCGCCGGGACAGCACACACCGGGGAGCTGTTTTTT.

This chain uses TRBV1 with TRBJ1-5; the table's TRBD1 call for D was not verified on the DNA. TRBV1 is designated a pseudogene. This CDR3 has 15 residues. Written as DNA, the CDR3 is TGCACCAGCAGCCAAGAGGGGCTAGGAAATCAGCCCCAGCATTTT. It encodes CTSSQEGLGNQPQHF.